This TCR beta chain comes out of a study of CD8 T cells in ankylosing spondylitis. Germline V gene sequence: CDR1 LNHDA, CDR2 SQIVND (reference sequence). V was trimmed by 5 bases and J by 6 bases, leaving 17 bases between them. CDR3 size: 14 residues. TCRdb reanalysed the 5' RACE reads using MiXCR and keeps one entry per CDR3 protein. The sample includes fewer than 400,000 distinct CDR3 sequences, approximately 20% of them seen just once. Study-wide results and limits: Disease-associated clones were reportedly significantly overrepresented in matched ankylosing spondylitis synovial fluid. Within ankylosing spondylitis blood, a TCR beta motif made up of several highly homologous variants appeared to be characteristic.

This clonotype was seen more than once but under ten times. No antigen is known for it. The rearrangement joins TRBV19 to TRBJ2-7; a possible D gene is TRBD1 (5 bases). This receptor was taken from a male donor with ankylosing spondylitis. The sequenced sample consisted of blood, either unsorted or a sorted T cell fraction (not recorded which). CDR3 sequence reads: CASSPPDSLSEQYF. Here the CDR3 DNA reads TGTGCCAGTAGTCCCCCCGACAGTTTGTCCGAGCAGTACTTC. Combining the CDR3 with reference TRBV19 and TRBJ2-7 gives the whole variable domain DGGITQSPKYLFRKEGQNVTLSCEQNLNHDAMYWYRQDPGQGLRLIYYSQIVNDFQKGDIAEGYSVSREKKESFPLTVTSAQKNPTAFYLCASSPPDSLSEQYFGPGTRLTVT.